This passage covers 16 T cell receptor beta chains from one sample sequenced in a study of a mutant IDH1 vaccine in newly diagnosed glioma. The protocol was immunoSEQ multiplex PCR, while the TCRdb copy is restricted to in-frame clones and leaves out a portion. In the table there are more than 50,000 clones, around 86% of which are singletons. Time point reported: baseline, week 1 (first vaccination visit). Treatment in this sample: pre-vaccination baseline after standard-of-care therapy. Sample: PBMCs, taken from a glioma patient treated with radiotherapy, temozolomide or both. The receptors shown here come from a man aged 25 to 40 with glioma.

The V and J genes are TRBV9 and TRBJ2-7, with TRBD2 as a possible D gene (6 bases). The germline CDR1 and CDR2 sequences are SGDLS and YYNGEE. The CDR3 is 15 residues long. The V gene lost 1 base and the J gene lost 7 bases, with 18 bases spanning the gap. CDR3 residues: CASSVTGTAGGEQYF. In DNA form, the CDR3 reads TGTGCCAGCAGCGTAACCGGGACGGCTGGGGGGGAGCAGTACTTC.

DNA of the CDR3: TGTGCCAGCAGCGTTGCGGGGGGGCGTAAACAAGAGACCCAGTACTTC. Protein: CASSVAGGRKQETQYF. This chain connects TRBV9 to TRBJ2-5; TRBD2 aligns across 9 bases. V lost 2 bases and J lost 2; bases outside the gene matches: 7. CDR1 is SGDLS, CDR2 YYNGEE, per germline. The CDR3 contains 16 residues.

This clone has just one count. The rearrangement uses TRBV5-1 and TRBJ1-5; the match to TRBD1 covers 8 bases. CDR1 and CDR2 from the germline V gene are SGHRS and YFSETQ. This CDR3 spans 16 amino acids. V lost 1 base and J lost 2; bases outside the gene matches: 5. CDR3 in amino acids: CASSLTGQGGNQPQHF. DNA of the CDR3: TGCGCCAGCAGCTTGACTGGACAGGGAGGCAATCAGCCCCAGCATTTT.

The genes are TRBV11-2 and TRBJ1-1, with D hard to call. The CDR3 contains 13 residues. The germline CDR1 and CDR2 sequences are SGHAT and FQNNGV. V lost 5 bases to trimming and J lost 8 bases, with 15 bases between them. The CDR3 DNA sequence: TGTGCCAGCAGCGAACGAATATGGCCCGAAGCTTTCTTT. This codes for CASSERIWPEAFF.

This clone was observed a single time. This rearrangement joins TRBV7-9 to TRBJ1-5, with D possibly matching TRBD1 (6 bases). Germline lookup yields CDR1 SEHNR and CDR2 FQNEAQ (reference sequence). The CDR3 covers 18 residues. Trimming shortened V by 5 bases and J by 2 bases, and 22 bases separated the two germline ends. The CDR3 loop reads CASSLGSFQGWGNQPQHF. The DNA for the CDR3 is TGTGCCAGCAGCCTAGGAAGTTTCCAGGGGTGGGGCAATCAGCCCCAGCATTTT.

The chain links TRBV7-2 to TRBJ2-7; no clear D gene. The germline CDR1 and CDR2 sequences are SGHTA and FQGNSA. The CDR3 covers 15 residues. V lost 1 base to trimming and J lost 2 bases, with 12 bases between them. The CDR3 DNA reads TGTGCCAGCAGCTTAGTTGGTTTTTCAACCTACGAGCAGTACTTC. Translating it yields CASSLVGFSTYEQYF. The full variable domain, with the rest looked up from reference TRBV7-2 and TRBJ2-7, is GAGVSQSPSNKVTEKGKDVELRCDPISGHTALYWYRQSLGQGLEFLIYFQGNSAPDKSGLPSDRFSAERTGGSVSTLTIQRTQQEDSAVYLCASSLVGFSTYEQYFGPGTRLTVT.

The V call is TRBV5-1, the J call TRBJ1-4, with D possibly matching TRBD1 (5 bases). Trimming took 3 bases from V and 5 from J, leaving 23 bases between them. The germline V gene has CDR1 SGHRS and CDR2 YFSETQ. The CDR3 spans 18 residues. The CDR3 protein is CASSSRRPPGPRNEKLFF. In DNA form, the CDR3 reads TGCGCCAGCAGCTCCCGAAGACCTCCGGGACCGAGAAATGAAAAACTGTTTTTT. Looking up the rest from reference TRBV5-1 and TRBJ1-4 gives the full variable domain: KAGVTQTPRYLIKTRGQQVTLSCSPISGHRSVSWYQQTPGQGLQFLFEYFSETQRNKGNFPGRFSGRQFSNSRSEMNVSTLELGDSALYLCASSSRRPPGPRNEKLFFGSGTQLSVL.

This chain connects TRBV5-6 to TRBJ2-7; D is possibly TRBD1 or TRBD2 (6 bases each). This CDR3 is 14 amino acids long. From germline, CDR1 is SGHDT and CDR2 YYEEEE. Trimming pared 3 bases from V and 0 bases from J, leaving 10 bases between. The CDR3 bases are TGTGCCAGCAGCTGGCGGGACATCTCCTACGAGCAGTACTTC. It codes for CASSWRDISYEQYF.

The CDR3 loop is CASSLWGAVGEKLFF. In nucleotides, the CDR3 is TGTGCCAGCAGTTTATGGGGCGCAGTGGGTGAAAAACTGTTTTTT. The chain combines TRBV27 with TRBJ1-4, with D tentatively TRBD1 (5 bases). The V end lost 1 base, the J end lost 7 bases, and 13 bases lay between the germline ends. The CDR3 contains 15 residues. Looked up from germline, CDR1 is MNHEY and CDR2 is SMNVEV (reference sequence).

In this sample, this clone turned up once. CDR3 in amino acids: CASSSPGRREYF. The CDR3 coding sequence is TGTGCCAGCAGCTCACCGGGACGTCGGGAGTACTTC. The V call is TRBV7-2, the J call TRBJ2-7, with D perhaps given as TRBD1 or TRBD2 (5 bases each). The CDR3 extends over 12 amino acids. Germline CDR1 and CDR2: SGHTA and FQGNSA. The germline V and J ends were trimmed by 4 bases and 11 bases, with 15 bases remaining between them.

The V and J genes are TRBV10-1 and TRBJ2-5; 7 positions match TRBD1. CDR1 and CDR2 (germline): WNHNN, SYGVQD (reference sequence). CDR3 length: 13 amino acids. Germline trimming cut 3 bases from V and 5 bases from J; bases unmatched to any gene: 3. CDR3 nucleotide sequence: TGCGCCAGCAGTGAAGGGGGCTACGAGACCCAGTACTTC. Encoded protein: CASSEGGYETQYF.

This clone was seen just once. The chain recombines TRBV29-1 with TRBJ1-6; no definite D call. Germline-derived CDR1 and CDR2 are SQVTM and ANQGSEA. This CDR3 has 15 amino acids. Trimming stripped 5 bases from V and 5 bases from J, with 16 bases between. Here the CDR3 DNA reads TGCAGCGTTCCAAAAGTACAGCTTGATAATTCACCCCTCCACTTT. Its protein is CSVPKVQLDNSPLHF.

This chain connects TRBV18 to TRBJ2-2, with 8 bases fitting TRBD2. The CDR3 consists of 16 residues. Germline values: CDR1 KGHSH, CDR2 LQKENI. J gave up 1 base and V 2 bases, and 3 bases lay outside the gene matches. The CDR3, as DNA: TGTGCCAGCTCACCATTAAGCGGGAGGAACACCGGGGAGCTGTTTTTT. It codes for CASSPLSGRNTGELFF.

The rearrangement joins TRBV4-1 to TRBJ2-5, with 11 bases identical to TRBD2. Per the germline V gene, CDR1 is MGHRA and CDR2 is YSYEKL. The CDR3 spans 20 residues. The ends lost 0 bases at V and 4 bases at J; junction bases unmatched: 16. The CDR3 sequence is CASSQEDPTSGEVIRETQYF. The DNA for the CDR3 is TGCGCCAGCAGCCAAGAGGACCCGACTAGCGGGGAGGTGATAAGAGAGACCCAGTACTTC.

The V call is TRBV7-9, the J call TRBJ2-1; possibly TRBD1 for D (6 bases). The CDR3 covers 18 residues. CDR1 and CDR2 (germline): SEHNR, FQNEAQ (reference sequence). Trimming stripped 2 bases from V and 4 bases from J, with 21 bases between. The CDR3 loop is CASSLSILVGAFYNEQFF. CDR3 nucleotide sequence: TGTGCCAGCAGCTTATCTATCCTCGTGGGGGCGTTTTACAATGAGCAGTTCTTC.

The genes are TRBV15 and TRBJ2-5; D may be TRBD1 (6 bases). The J call may be in error: the DNA end matches TRBJ2-7 better. CDR1 LNHNV and CDR2 YYDKDF come from the germline V gene (reference sequence). The CDR3 covers 14 residues. CDR3 amino acids: CATSRARGTYEQYF. In nucleotides, the CDR3 is TGTGCCACCAGCAGGGCCAGGGGAACCTACGAGCAGTACTTC.